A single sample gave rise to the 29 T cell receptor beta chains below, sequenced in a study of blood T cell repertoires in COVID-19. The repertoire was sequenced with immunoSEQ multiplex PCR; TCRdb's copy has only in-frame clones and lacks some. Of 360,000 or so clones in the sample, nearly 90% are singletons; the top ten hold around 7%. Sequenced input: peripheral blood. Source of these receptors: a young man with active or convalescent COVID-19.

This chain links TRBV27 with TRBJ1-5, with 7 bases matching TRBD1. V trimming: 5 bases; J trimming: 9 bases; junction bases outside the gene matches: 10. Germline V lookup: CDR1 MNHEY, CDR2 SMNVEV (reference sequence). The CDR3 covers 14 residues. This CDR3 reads CASSEQGTTRPQHF. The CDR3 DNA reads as TGTGCCAGCAGTGAACAGGGGACCACGCGGCCCCAGCATTTT.

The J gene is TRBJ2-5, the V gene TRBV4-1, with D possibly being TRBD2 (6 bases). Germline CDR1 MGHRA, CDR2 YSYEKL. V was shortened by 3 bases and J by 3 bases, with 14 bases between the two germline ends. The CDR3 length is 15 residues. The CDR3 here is CASSHLRGGEETQYF. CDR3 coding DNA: TGCGCCAGCAGCCACTTGAGGGGCGGGGAAGAGACCCAGTACTTC.

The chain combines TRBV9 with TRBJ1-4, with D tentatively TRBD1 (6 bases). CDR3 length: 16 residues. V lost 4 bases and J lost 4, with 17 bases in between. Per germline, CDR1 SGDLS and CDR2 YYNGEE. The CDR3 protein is CASSPGTRPRNEKLFF. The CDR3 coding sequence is TGTGCCAGCAGCCCCGGGACACGACCTCGTAATGAAAAACTGTTTTTT.

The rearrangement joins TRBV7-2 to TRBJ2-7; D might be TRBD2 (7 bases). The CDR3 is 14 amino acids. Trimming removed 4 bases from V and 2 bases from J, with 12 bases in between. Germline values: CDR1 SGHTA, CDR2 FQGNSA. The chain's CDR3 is CASSSRGGAYEQYF. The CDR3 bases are TGTGCCAGCAGCTCAAGAGGGGGGGCCTACGAGCAGTACTTC.

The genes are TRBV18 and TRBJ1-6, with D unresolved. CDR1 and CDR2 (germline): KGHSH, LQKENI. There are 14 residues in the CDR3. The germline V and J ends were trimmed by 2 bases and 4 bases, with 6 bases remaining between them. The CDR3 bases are TGTGCCAGCTCACCAGTCACATATAATTCACCCCTCCACTTT. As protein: CASSPVTYNSPLHF. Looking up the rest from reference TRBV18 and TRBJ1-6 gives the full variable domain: NAGVMQNPRHLVRRRGQEARLRCSPMKGHSHVYWYRQLPEEGLKFMVYLQKENIIDESGMPKERFSAEFPKEGPSILRIQQVVRGDSAAYFCASSPVTYNSPLHFGNGTRLTVT.

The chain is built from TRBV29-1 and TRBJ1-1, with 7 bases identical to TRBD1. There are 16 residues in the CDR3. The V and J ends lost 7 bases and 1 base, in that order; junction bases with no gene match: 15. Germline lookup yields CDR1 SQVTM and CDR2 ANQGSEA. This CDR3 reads CSAEGNRGPRNTEAFF. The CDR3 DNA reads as TGCAGCGCCGAGGGCAACAGGGGCCCTCGGAACACTGAAGCTTTCTTT.

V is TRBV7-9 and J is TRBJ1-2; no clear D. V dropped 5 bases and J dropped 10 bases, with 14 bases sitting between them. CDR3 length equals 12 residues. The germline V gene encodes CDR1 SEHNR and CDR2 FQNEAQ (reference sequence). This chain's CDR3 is CASSQERAVYTF. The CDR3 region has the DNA TGTGCCAGCAGCCAAGAGAGGGCGGTCTACACCTTC.

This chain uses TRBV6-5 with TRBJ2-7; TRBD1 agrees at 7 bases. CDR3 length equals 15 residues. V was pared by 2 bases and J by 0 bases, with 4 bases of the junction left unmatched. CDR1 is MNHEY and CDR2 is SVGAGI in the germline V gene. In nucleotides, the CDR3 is TGTGCCAGCAGTTACGGTCCAGGGGGCTCCTACGAGCAGTACTTC. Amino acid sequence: CASSYGPGGSYEQYF.

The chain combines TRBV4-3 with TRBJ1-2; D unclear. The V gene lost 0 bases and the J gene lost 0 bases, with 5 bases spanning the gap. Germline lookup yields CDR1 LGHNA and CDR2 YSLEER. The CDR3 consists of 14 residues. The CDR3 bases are TGCGCCAGCAGCCAAGATACAGCTAACTATGGCTACACCTTC. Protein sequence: CASSQDTANYGYTF.

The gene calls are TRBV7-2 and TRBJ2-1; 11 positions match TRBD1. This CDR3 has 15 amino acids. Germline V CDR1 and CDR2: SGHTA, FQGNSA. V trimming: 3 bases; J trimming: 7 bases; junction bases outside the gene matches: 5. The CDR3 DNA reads TGTGCCAGCAGCTTCTGGACAGGGGGCGCGAATGAGCAGTTCTTC. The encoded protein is CASSFWTGGANEQFF. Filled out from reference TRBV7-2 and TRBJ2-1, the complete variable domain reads GAGVSQSPSNKVTEKGKDVELRCDPISGHTALYWYRQSLGQGLEFLIYFQGNSAPDKSGLPSDRFSAERTGGSVSTLTIQRTQQEDSAVYLCASSFWTGGANEQFFGPGTRLTVL.

CDR3 in DNA: TGTGCCAGCAGCTTCCGGGACAGGGCGAACACTGAAGCTTTCTTT. Its protein is CASSFRDRANTEAFF. The chain is built from TRBV9 and TRBJ1-1, with 9 bases lining up with TRBD1. This CDR3 is 15 amino acids long. Germline CDR1 reads SGDLS; CDR2 reads YYNGEE. V dropped 4 bases and J dropped 1; count of bases not matched to a gene: 5.

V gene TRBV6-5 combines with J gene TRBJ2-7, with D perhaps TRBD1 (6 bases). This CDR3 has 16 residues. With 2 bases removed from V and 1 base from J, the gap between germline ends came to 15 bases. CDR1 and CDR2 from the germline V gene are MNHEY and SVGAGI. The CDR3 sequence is CASSYVLTGTSYEQYF. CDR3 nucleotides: TGTGCCAGCAGTTACGTCCTCACAGGGACGTCCTACGAGCAGTACTTC.

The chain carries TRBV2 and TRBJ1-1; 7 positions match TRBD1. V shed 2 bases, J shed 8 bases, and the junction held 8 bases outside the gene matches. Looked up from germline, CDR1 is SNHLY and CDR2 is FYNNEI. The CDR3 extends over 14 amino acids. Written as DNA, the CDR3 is TGTGCCAGCAGTGAATCCTGGACAGGACCCGAAGCTTTCTTT. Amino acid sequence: CASSESWTGPEAFF.

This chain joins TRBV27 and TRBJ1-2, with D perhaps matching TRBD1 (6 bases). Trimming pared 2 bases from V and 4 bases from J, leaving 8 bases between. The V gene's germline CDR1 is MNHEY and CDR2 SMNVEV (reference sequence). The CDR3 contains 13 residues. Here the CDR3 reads CASSLQGIYGYTF. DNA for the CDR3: TGTGCCAGCAGTTTACAGGGGATCTATGGCTACACCTTC.

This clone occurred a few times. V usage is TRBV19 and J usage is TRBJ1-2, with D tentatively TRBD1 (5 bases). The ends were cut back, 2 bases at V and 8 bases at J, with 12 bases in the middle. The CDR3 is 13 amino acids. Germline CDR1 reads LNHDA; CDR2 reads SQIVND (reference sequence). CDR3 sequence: CASSISTDRGYTF. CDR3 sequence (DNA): TGTGCCAGTAGTATATCGACAGATCGGGGCTACACCTTC.

DNA for the CDR3: TGTGCCAGCTCACCAGACACAGGGATCGGCCAGCCCCAGCATTTT. Translated, it gives CASSPDTGIGQPQHF. The genes are TRBV18 and TRBJ1-5, with a tentative D call TRBD1 (6 bases). This CDR3 spans 15 amino acids. The germline V gene has CDR1 KGHSH and CDR2 LQKENI. Trimming shortened V by 2 bases and J by 7 bases, and 15 bases separated the two germline ends.

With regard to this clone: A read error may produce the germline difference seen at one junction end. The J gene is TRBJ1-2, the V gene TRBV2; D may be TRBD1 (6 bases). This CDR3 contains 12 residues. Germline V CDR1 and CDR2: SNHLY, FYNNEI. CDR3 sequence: CAGRQEDYGYTF. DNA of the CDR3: TGTGCCGGCAGACAGGAAGACTATGGCTACACCTTC.

The CDR3 loop reads CASLGRNYGYTF. Written as DNA, the CDR3 is TGTGCCAGCTTGGGGCGAAACTATGGCTACACCTTC. The chain carries TRBV28 and TRBJ1-2; tentative D call: TRBD1 (5 bases). V lost 8 bases, J lost 2 bases, and 9 bases lay in between. There are 12 residues in the CDR3. CDR1 and CDR2 (germline): MDHEN, SYDVKM.

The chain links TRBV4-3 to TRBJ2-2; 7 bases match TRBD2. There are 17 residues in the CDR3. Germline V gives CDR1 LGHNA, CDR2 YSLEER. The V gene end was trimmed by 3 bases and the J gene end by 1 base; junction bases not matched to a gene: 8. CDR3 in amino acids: CASSQGGGPRNTGELFF. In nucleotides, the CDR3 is TGCGCCAGCAGCCAGGGCGGGGGACCTAGGAACACCGGGGAGCTGTTTTTT.

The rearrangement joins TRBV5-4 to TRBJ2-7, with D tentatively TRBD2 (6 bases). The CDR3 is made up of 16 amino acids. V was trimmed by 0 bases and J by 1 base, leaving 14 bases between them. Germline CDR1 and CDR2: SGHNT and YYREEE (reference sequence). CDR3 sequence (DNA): TGTGCCAGCAGCTTGGCCGCGGGGCTCTCGTCCTACGAGCAGTACTTC. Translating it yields CASSLAAGLSSYEQYF.

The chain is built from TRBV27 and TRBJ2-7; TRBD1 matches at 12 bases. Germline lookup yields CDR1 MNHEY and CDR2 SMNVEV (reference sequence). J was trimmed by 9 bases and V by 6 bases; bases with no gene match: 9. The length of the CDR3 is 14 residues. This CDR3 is CASSEGTGGFGQYF. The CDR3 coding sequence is TGTGCCAGCAGCGAAGGGACAGGGGGCTTTGGGCAGTACTTC.

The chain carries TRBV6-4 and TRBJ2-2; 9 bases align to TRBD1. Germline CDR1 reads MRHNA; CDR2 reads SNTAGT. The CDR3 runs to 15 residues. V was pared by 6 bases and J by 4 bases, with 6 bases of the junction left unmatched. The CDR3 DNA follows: TGTGCCAGCAGACCGGGACAGGGTGGCACCGGGGAGCTGTTTTTT. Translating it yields CASRPGQGGTGELFF.

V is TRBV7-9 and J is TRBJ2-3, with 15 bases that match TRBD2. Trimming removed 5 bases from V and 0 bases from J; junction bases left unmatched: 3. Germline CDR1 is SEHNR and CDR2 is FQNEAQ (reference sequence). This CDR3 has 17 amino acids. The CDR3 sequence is CASSRTSGRDSTDTQYF. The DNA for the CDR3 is TGTGCCAGCAGCAGGACTAGCGGGAGGGATAGCACAGATACGCAGTATTTT. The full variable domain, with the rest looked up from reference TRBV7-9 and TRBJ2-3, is DTGVSQNPRHKITKRGQNVTFRCDPISEHNRLYWYRQTLGQGPEFLTYFQNEAQLEKSRLLSDRFSAERPKGSFSTLEIQRTEQGDSAMYLCASSRTSGRDSTDTQYFGPGTRLTVL.

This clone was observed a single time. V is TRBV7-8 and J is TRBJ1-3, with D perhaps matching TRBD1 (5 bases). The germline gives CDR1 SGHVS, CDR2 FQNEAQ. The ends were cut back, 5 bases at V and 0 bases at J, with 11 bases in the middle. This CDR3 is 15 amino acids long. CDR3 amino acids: CASSVDSYSGNTIYF. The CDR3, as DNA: TGTGCCAGCAGCGTAGACAGTTACTCTGGAAACACCATATATTTT.

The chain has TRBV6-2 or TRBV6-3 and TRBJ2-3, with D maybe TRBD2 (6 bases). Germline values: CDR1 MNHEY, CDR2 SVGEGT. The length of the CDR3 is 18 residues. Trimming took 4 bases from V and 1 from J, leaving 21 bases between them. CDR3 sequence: CASSWEEGPGYGTDTQYF. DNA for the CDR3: TGTGCCAGCAGTTGGGAGGAGGGCCCGGGTTATGGCACAGATACGCAGTATTTT.

The CDR3 is CASRQGLGSNEQFF. CDR3 coding DNA: TGCGCCAGCAGGCAGGGACTAGGATCCAATGAGCAGTTCTTC. The V and J genes are TRBV4-3 and TRBJ2-1; 8 bases match TRBD2. Losses at the gene ends were 6 bases for V and 6 bases for J; bases not matched to a gene: 7. The CDR3 contains 14 residues. Germline V CDR1 and CDR2: LGHNA, YSLEER.

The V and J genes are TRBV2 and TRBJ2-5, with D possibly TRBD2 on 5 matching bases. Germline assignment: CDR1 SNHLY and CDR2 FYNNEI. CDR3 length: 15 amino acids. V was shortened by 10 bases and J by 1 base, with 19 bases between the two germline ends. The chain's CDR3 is CAIPPGLVGQETQYF. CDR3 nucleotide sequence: TGTGCCATCCCGCCGGGGTTGGTGGGCCAAGAGACCCAGTACTTC. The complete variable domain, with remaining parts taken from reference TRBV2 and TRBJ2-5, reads EPEVTQTPSHQVTQMGQEVILRCVPISNHLYFYWYRQILGQKVEFLVSFYNNEISEKSEIFDDQFSVERPDGSNFTLKIRSTKLEDSAMYFCAIPPGLVGQETQYFGPGTRLLVL.

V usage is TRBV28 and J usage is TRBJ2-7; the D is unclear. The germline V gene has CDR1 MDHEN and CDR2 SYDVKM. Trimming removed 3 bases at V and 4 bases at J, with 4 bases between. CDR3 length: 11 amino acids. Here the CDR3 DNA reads TGTGCCAGCAGTTTTGAGTACGAGCAGTACTTC. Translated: CASSFEYEQYF.

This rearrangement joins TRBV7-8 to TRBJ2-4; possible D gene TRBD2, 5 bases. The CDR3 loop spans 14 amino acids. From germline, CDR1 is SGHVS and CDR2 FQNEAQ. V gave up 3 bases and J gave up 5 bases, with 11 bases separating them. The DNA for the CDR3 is TGTGCCAGCAGCTTTCGACGGACTGAAAACATTCAGTACTTC. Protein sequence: CASSFRRTENIQYF.